This record concerns one TCR beta chain sequence. This sample is drawn from a study of blood T cell repertoires in COVID-19. This study enrolled people aged roughly 18 to 90 from around 25 US geographic areas. Donors were grouped by their self-reported clinical history. Shortly before study entry, within 2 weeks, exposed participants had met a COVID-19 case. TCRdb keeps only in-frame clones here, not all; method: immunoSEQ multiplex PCR. Among approximately 400,000 clones listed, approximately 91% were seen once. V was pared by 4 bases and J by 5 bases, with 5 bases of the junction left unmatched. Per the germline V gene, CDR1 is SQVTM and CDR2 is ANQGSEA. The CDR3 has 14 residues.

The clonotype was recovered from a middle-aged woman who had been exposed to COVID-19. The chain joins TRBV29-1 to TRBJ2-2, with 9 bases lining up with TRBD1. The sequencing input was PBMCs or T cells enriched from blood (not recorded which). The DNA for the CDR3 is TGCAGCGTTGCCGGGACAGGGCTTACCGGGGAGCTGTTTTTT. The encoded protein is CSVAGTGLTGELFF.